This TCR beta chain was identified in a study of T cells in Graves' hyperthyroidism and ophthalmopathy. The overall study: Peripheral blood was drawn at first diagnosis, prior to all treatment.

CDR3 length: 13 amino acids. The V gene's germline CDR1 is SGHTA and CDR2 FQGNSA. Trimming stripped 3 bases from V and 6 bases from J, with 11 bases between. Amplification yielded TCR beta CDR3 regions, with RNA transcripts as the source. The TCR CDR3 first-round RT-PCR relied on the HTBI primer set. A single record per CDR3 protein comes from TCRdb applying MiXCR to the multiplex PCR reads. The table has roughly 170,000 distinct CDR3 sequences, around 15% seen once. This clonotype came up many times. A lack of ophthalmopathy progression within 18 months defined stable Graves' hyperthyroidism. The sample was blood. The clonotype comes from a woman between 45 and 60 years old with Graves' hyperthyroidism. The chain carries TRBV7-2 and TRBJ1-2; D unresolved. In nucleotides, the CDR3 is TGTGCCAGCAGCTTTTCGGTCGCCAATGGCTACACCTTC. Translating it yields CASSFSVANGYTF.